This T cell receptor beta chain was recovered during a study of graft-versus-host responses after intestinal transplantation. Study as a whole: Each recipient received anti-thymocyte globulin induction, then tacrolimus and steroids for 3 to 4 years.

This CDR3 has 14 amino acids. J was trimmed by 6 bases and V by 6 bases; bases with no gene match: 6. CDR1 and CDR2 from the germline V gene are SNHLY and FYNNEI. This clone came up once. Antigen unknown. Measured with immunoSEQ multiplex PCR; TCRdb has only the in-frame clones, and not every one. The sample holds 89,000 or so clones; around 80% are singletons and the top ten take roughly 0.8%. This specimen consisted of unstimulated CD4+ T cells sorted from spleen or lymph node cells, obtained before intestinal transplant. The chain combines TRBV2 with TRBJ2-1, with 9 bases identical to TRBD2. The receptor comes from a human donor who received an intestinal transplant. The DNA for the CDR3 is TGTGCCAGCAGCGGACTAGCGATTACCAATGAGCAGTTCTTC. This sequence encodes CASSGLAITNEQFF. Using reference TRBV2 and TRBJ2-1 for the parts outside the CDR3, the full variable domain is EPEVTQTPSHQVTQMGQEVILRCVPISNHLYFYWYRQILGQKVEFLVSFYNNEISEKSEIFDDQFSVERPDGSNFTLKIRSTKLEDSAMYFCASSGLAITNEQFFGPGTRLTVL.